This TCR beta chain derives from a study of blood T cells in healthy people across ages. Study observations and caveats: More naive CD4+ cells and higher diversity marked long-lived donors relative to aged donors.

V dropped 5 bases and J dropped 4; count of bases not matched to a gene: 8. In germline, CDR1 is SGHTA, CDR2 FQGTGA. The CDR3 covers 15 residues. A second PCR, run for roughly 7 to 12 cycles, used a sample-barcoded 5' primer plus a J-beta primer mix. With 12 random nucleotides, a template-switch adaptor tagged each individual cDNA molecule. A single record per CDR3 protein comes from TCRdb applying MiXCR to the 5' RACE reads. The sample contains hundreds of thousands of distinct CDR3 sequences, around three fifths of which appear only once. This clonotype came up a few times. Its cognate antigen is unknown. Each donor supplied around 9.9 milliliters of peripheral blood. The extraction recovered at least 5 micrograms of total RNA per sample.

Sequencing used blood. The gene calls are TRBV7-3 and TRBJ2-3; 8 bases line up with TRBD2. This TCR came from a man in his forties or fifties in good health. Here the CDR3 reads CASSRSRGGPDTQYF. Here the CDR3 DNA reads TGTGCCAGCAGCCGAAGTCGGGGGGGCCCAGATACGCAGTATTTT.